This T cell receptor beta chain was sequenced for a study of cytomegalovirus exposure and HLA in healthy donors. Study-level points and caveats: The TCR clusters that emerged in the first cohort tended, a later analysis found, to co-occur in the approximately 130 validation repertoires.

A note on this clone: Its specificity is unknown. The sample holds other DNA sequences that translate to the same CDR3.

Data came from immunoSEQ multiplex PCR; TCRdb stores just in-frame clones and leaves some out. Here the sample spans over 150,000 clones, roughly nine tenths being singletons. The ends lost 3 bases at V and 4 bases at J; junction bases unmatched: 0. The germline gives CDR1 SGDLS, CDR2 YYNGEE. CDR3 size: 15 residues. Sequenced sample: PBMCs. This receptor was taken from a man between 18 and 35 years old in good health and CMV-seropositive. The gene calls are TRBV9 and TRBJ2-1; the match to TRBD2 covers 14 bases. CDR3 nucleotides: TGTGCCAGCAGCGGACTAGCGGGAGGGTACAATGAGCAGTTCTTC. Its translation is CASSGLAGGYNEQFF.